Shown below are 30 T cell receptor beta chains from a single sample sequenced in a study of CD8 T cells in ankylosing spondylitis. TCRdb used MiXCR to reprocess the 5' RACE reads, holding one entry per CDR3 protein. The data hold about 190,000 distinct CDR3 sequences, with over 10% observed a single time. Material for sequencing was blood, either unsorted or a sorted T cell fraction (not recorded which). Receptors were obtained from a female donor with ankylosing spondylitis or in good health (not recorded which).

This clonotype was counted only a few times. The J gene is TRBJ1-2, the V gene TRBV12-5, with D unresolved. The CDR3 is 11 residues long. The V end lost 10 bases, the J end lost 5 bases, and 11 bases lay between the germline ends. Germline-derived CDR1 and CDR2 are LGHNT and FRNRAP. The CDR3 loop reads CATGIRYGYTF. The CDR3 DNA reads as TGTGCTACCGGGATTCGGTATGGCTACACCTTC.

At least ten counts were recorded for this clonotype. The genes are TRBV28 and TRBJ2-5, with TRBD1 identical over 7 bases. Per germline, CDR1 MDHEN and CDR2 SYDVKM. V gave up 3 bases and J gave up 3 bases; unmatched junction bases: 4. CDR3 length: 14 residues. The CDR3 protein is CASSFPGTEETQYF. CDR3 in DNA: TGTGCCAGCAGTTTCCCTGGGACAGAAGAGACCCAGTACTTC.

At least ten counts were recorded for this clonotype. The V call is TRBV4-3, the J call TRBJ1-4; a weak D match, TRBD1 (5 bases). The CDR3 runs to 12 residues. CDR1 and CDR2 from the germline V gene are LGHNA and YSLEER. V lost 0 bases to trimming and J lost 13 bases, with 9 bases between them. The CDR3 spells CASSQDPGSLFF. CDR3 nucleotide sequence: TGCGCCAGCAGCCAAGATCCAGGGTCACTGTTTTTT.

The sample holds many counts of this clonotype. V gene TRBV12-3 or TRBV12-4 combines with J gene TRBJ2-2; 7 bases line up with TRBD1. J was trimmed by 4 bases and V by 3 bases; bases with no gene match: 5. CDR3 length: 15 residues. The CDR3 region is CASSLEQGSTGELFF. The CDR3 nucleotides read TGTGCCAGCAGTTTGGAACAGGGGAGCACCGGGGAGCTGTTTTTT.

This clonotype was seen repeatedly, ten times or more. The chain is built from TRBV20-1 and TRBJ2-1; 7 nucleotides align to TRBD2. This CDR3 is built from 15 residues. J was trimmed by 2 bases and V by 5 bases; bases with no gene match: 9. Germline V gives CDR1 DFQATT, CDR2 SNEGSKA (reference sequence). CDR3 DNA: TGCAGTGCTGCGGGACTACCTAAAACCTACAATGAGCAGTTCTTC. Protein sequence: CSAAGLPKTYNEQFF.

This clonotype was counted many times. The CDR3 DNA is TGTGCCAGCAGCCGCCAACAGGGGGGCATTCAGTACTTC. It translates to CASSRQQGGIQYF. The chain uses TRBV3-1 and TRBJ2-4; TRBD1 aligns across 8 bases. The J segment lost 9 bases and the V segment lost 4 bases, leaving 5 bases of the junction unmatched. Germline loops: CDR1 LGHDT, CDR2 YNNKEL (reference sequence). The CDR3 is 13 residues long.

Ten or more counts support this clonotype. The chain combines TRBV24-1 with TRBJ2-3; D gene unclear. The CDR3 runs to 16 residues. Germline loops: CDR1 KGHDR, CDR2 SFDVKD. Trimming left V 2 bases short and J 0 bases short, with 11 bases between. The CDR3, as DNA: TGTGCCACCAGTGATTACCCGGAGACTAGCACAGATACGCAGTATTTT. This sequence encodes CATSDYPETSTDTQYF.

This clonotype was counted only a few times. The gene calls are TRBV12-3 or TRBV12-4 and TRBJ2-3; D is possibly TRBD2 (6 bases). The CDR3 covers 12 residues. Trimming took 6 bases from V and 10 from J, leaving 14 bases between them. CDR3 protein: CASSSLGSPQYF. CDR3 bases: TGTGCCAGCAGCTCGCTCGGGAGCCCGCAGTATTTT.

This clonotype was detected a few times. This chain links TRBV20-1 with TRBJ2-4; 9 positions match TRBD2. Trimming took 5 bases from V and 3 from J; bases not matched to a gene: 8. The CDR3 is made up of 15 amino acids. Germline V gene lookup returns CDR1 DFQATT and CDR2 SNEGSKA (reference sequence). CDR3 bases: TGCAGTGCTGCACTAGCGGGCTTGGGCAAAAACATTCAGTACTTC. It specifies CSAALAGLGKNIQYF.

Many counts were recorded for this clonotype. V usage is TRBV20-1 and J usage is TRBJ2-3, with 8 nucleotides matching TRBD2. This CDR3 is built from 15 residues. V was clipped by 6 bases and J by 4 bases; unmatched bases: 12. Germline V lookup: CDR1 DFQATT, CDR2 SNEGSKA (reference sequence). CDR3 in amino acids: CSATSGSFMADTQYF. The CDR3 nucleotides read TGCAGTGCAACCAGCGGGAGTTTCATGGCAGATACGCAGTATTTT.

This clonotype was seen a few times. The chain is built from TRBV6-5 and TRBJ1-5; 7 nucleotides align to TRBD1. This CDR3 region has 15 residues. The germline gives CDR1 MNHEY, CDR2 SVGAGI. With 3 bases clipped from V and 7 bases from J, the junction kept 9 bases outside the gene matches. The CDR3 coding sequence is TGTGCCAGCAGTTATGGCAGGGGGGGAGGGCAGCCCCAGCATTTT. It is translated as CASSYGRGGGQPQHF.

This clonotype was counted a few times. This rearrangement joins TRBV9 to TRBJ2-7, with TRBD2 identical over 12 bases. V trimming: 3 bases; J trimming: 2 bases; junction bases outside the gene matches: 9. Germline V CDR1 and CDR2: SGDLS, YYNGEE. This CDR3 is built from 17 residues. CDR3 in amino acids: CASSGGGLAGNPYEQYF. DNA for the CDR3: TGTGCCAGCAGCGGCGGAGGACTAGCGGGGAATCCCTACGAGCAGTACTTC.

In this sample, this clonotype turned up many times. The chain employs TRBV7-2 and TRBJ2-7; D is perhaps TRBD2 (6 bases). Germline V lookup: CDR1 SGHTA, CDR2 FQGNSA. V shed 7 bases and J shed 6 bases, with 19 bases lying between them. The CDR3 has 14 amino acids. The CDR3 loop reads CASNPGTRPGEQYF. The CDR3 DNA is TGTGCCAGCAACCCCGGGACTCGCCCCGGCGAGCAGTACTTC.

This clonotype appeared once. The genes are TRBV6-2 or TRBV6-3 and TRBJ2-2; 13 bases fit TRBD2. With V trimmed by 0 bases and J by 5 bases, 12 bases remained unmatched. Looked up from germline, CDR1 is MNHEY and CDR2 is SVGEGT. The length of the CDR3 is 20 residues. CDR3 coding DNA: TGTGCCAGCAGTTACTCGAGAGTCTGGACTAGCGGGAGAAATACCGGGGAGCTGTTTTTT. Protein product: CASSYSRVWTSGRNTGELFF.

This chain links TRBV28 with TRBJ2-1; 9 bases fit TRBD2. V lost 3 bases to trimming and J lost 0 bases; unmatched junction nucleotides: 9. Germline V CDR1 and CDR2: MDHEN, SYDVKM. The CDR3 has 18 amino acids. Written as DNA, the CDR3 is TGTGCCAGCAGTTTCCTTAGCGGGAGTGGAGCCTCCTACAATGAGCAGTTCTTC. It is translated as CASSFLSGSGASYNEQFF.

This clonotype was detected once. This sequence joins TRBV4-3 and TRBJ2-1; maybe TRBD2 (5 bases). Per the germline V gene, CDR1 is LGHNA and CDR2 is YSLEER. Trimming took off 4 bases at V and 5 bases at J, with 18 bases between the two ends. This CDR3 has 16 residues. The CDR3 bases are TGCGCCAGCAGCCTATCAGGAGCGGTCAAGAACAATGAGCAGTTCTTC. Translated: CASSLSGAVKNNEQFF.

The V call is TRBV11-2, the J call TRBJ2-1; D unresolved. This CDR3 comprises 14 residues. Deletions cut 3 bases from V and 4 bases from J, with 10 bases between. From germline, CDR1 is SGHAT and CDR2 FQNNGV. This chain's CDR3 is CASSLGHGYNEQFF. Written as DNA, the CDR3 is TGTGCCAGCAGCTTGGGCCACGGTTACAATGAGCAGTTCTTC.

The chain links TRBV20-1 to TRBJ2-2, with D perhaps matching TRBD2 (6 bases). CDR3 length: 13 amino acids. Germline loops: CDR1 DFQATT, CDR2 SNEGSKA (reference sequence). V was pared by 0 bases and J by 6 bases, with 8 bases between. CDR3 sequence: CSAREGGPGELFF. CDR3 bases: TGCAGTGCTAGAGAGGGGGGTCCCGGGGAGCTGTTTTTT.

This clonotype came up a few times. This sequence joins TRBV28 and TRBJ2-1; 11 nucleotides match TRBD2. The J segment lost 6 bases and the V segment lost 4 bases, leaving 8 bases of the junction unmatched. In germline, CDR1 is MDHEN, CDR2 SYDVKM. The CDR3 runs 16 residues. The CDR3 protein is CASSSRLAGKTNEQFF. The CDR3 bases are TGTGCCAGCAGTTCTAGACTAGCGGGGAAGACCAATGAGCAGTTCTTC.

The chain is built from TRBV9 and TRBJ2-1; 7 bases agree with TRBD2. This CDR3 comprises 15 residues. Germline CDR1 SGDLS, CDR2 YYNGEE. With V trimmed by 3 bases and J by 2 bases, 5 bases remained unmatched. CDR3 nucleotides: TGTGCCAGCAGCGGGCTAGCGGACCCCTACAATGAGCAGTTCTTC. Protein product: CASSGLADPYNEQFF.

The table lists this clonotype with many counts. Here the CDR3 reads CSVEVPGTNTEAFF. Written as DNA, the CDR3 is TGCAGCGTTGAAGTTCCGGGAACGAACACTGAAGCTTTCTTT. This chain joins TRBV29-1 and TRBJ1-1; unclear D gene. Germline values: CDR1 SQVTM, CDR2 ANQGSEA. CDR3 size: 14 residues. V was clipped by 1 base and J by 1 base, with 10 bases between them.

The V call is TRBV6-1, the J call TRBJ2-2, with no clear D. Germline-derived CDR1 and CDR2 are MNHNS and SASEGT. This CDR3 is built from 15 residues. Trimming shortened V by 7 bases and J by 6 bases, and 18 bases separated the two germline ends. In DNA, the CDR3 is TGTGCCAGCATCGATAACCGGGCAGGTTCCGGGGAGCTGTTTTTT. It yields the protein CASIDNRAGSGELFF.

This clonotype was observed at least ten times. The rearrangement uses TRBV9 and TRBJ1-5; D possibly corresponds to TRBD1 (5 bases). The V and J ends lost 3 bases and 3 bases respectively, with 16 bases between them. The germline V gene has CDR1 SGDLS and CDR2 YYNGEE. This CDR3 has 16 amino acids. The CDR3 loop reads CASSAGTGGVNQPQHF. The CDR3 DNA reads as TGTGCCAGCAGCGCTGGGACGGGGGGAGTCAATCAGCCCCAGCATTTT.

Remarks on this clonotype: A read error is likely, as this CDR3 ends without the conserved phenylalanine or tryptophan. Because the CDR3's place on the DNA is in doubt, the DNA is left out and the CDR3 is given as listed by TCRdb. V is TRBV19 and J is TRBJ1-1; the DNA was not used to check the table's D call, TRBD1. CDR1 is LNHDA, CDR2 SQIVND, per germline (reference sequence). The CDR3 contains 13 residues when both ends are counted. CDR3 region: CASSSSPQAWLSY.

This clonotype was detected many times. J is TRBJ2-7 and V is TRBV30; D not certain. CDR1 is GTSNPN and CDR2 is SVGIG in the germline V gene (reference sequence). The ends were cut back, 3 bases at V and 8 bases at J, with 11 bases in the middle. This CDR3 contains 11 residues. The CDR3 loop reads CAWRRLDKQYF. The CDR3 DNA follows: TGTGCCTGGAGGCGCCTCGACAAGCAGTACTTC.

In this sample, this clonotype turned up many times. In DNA, the CDR3 is TGCGCCAGCAGAGAAACTAGCGGGACATACAATGAGCAGTTCTTC. As protein: CASRETSGTYNEQFF. The J gene is TRBJ2-1, the V gene TRBV5-1; TRBD2 matches at 10 bases. Germline V gene data show CDR1 as SGHRS and CDR2 as YFSETQ. Trimming took 5 bases from V and 4 from J; bases not matched to a gene: 6. The CDR3 runs 15 residues.

In its sample, this clonotype was seen many times. The chain has TRBV6-2 or TRBV6-3 and TRBJ1-3, with D unclear. The CDR3 covers 15 residues. Germline values: CDR1 MNHEY, CDR2 SVGEGT. Between the trimmed V and J ends, which lost 7 bases and 8 bases, there was a span of 21 bases. Here the CDR3 DNA reads TGTGCCAGCATTTCGGCGGCATCTGGTCGGGACACCATATATTTT. This sequence encodes CASISAASGRDTIYF.

This clonotype was seen repeatedly, ten times or more. This chain links TRBV5-1 with TRBJ2-3; maybe TRBD1 (6 bases). Trimming took off 4 bases at V and 4 bases at J, with 10 bases between the two ends. The CDR3 extends over 13 amino acids. Germline CDR1 reads SGHRS; CDR2 reads YFSETQ. As DNA, the CDR3 is TGCGCCAGCAGCGCACAGGGCCCAGATACGCAGTATTTT. This codes for CASSAQGPDTQYF.

This clonotype was counted at least ten times. The J gene is TRBJ2-2, the V gene TRBV20-1; no firm D call. CDR1 is DFQATT and CDR2 is SNEGSKA in the germline V gene (reference sequence). The CDR3 consists of 14 residues. Trimming removed 2 bases at V and 3 bases at J, with 10 bases between. CDR3 nucleotide sequence: TGCAGTGCTAGATCTTGGGCGCACACCGGGGAGCTGTTTTTT. Amino acid sequence: CSARSWAHTGELFF.

This clonotype was detected many times. This chain uses TRBV20-1 with TRBJ2-2; D possibly corresponds to TRBD2 (6 bases). CDR1 and CDR2 (germline): DFQATT, SNEGSKA (reference sequence). This CDR3 region has 13 residues. Trimming removed 3 bases from V and 11 bases from J, with 16 bases in between. The DNA of the CDR3 is TGCAGTGCTAGTCCCGGGACTTCGTACGAGCTGTTTTTT. The encoded protein is CSASPGTSYELFF.